The 31 T cell receptor beta chains below were found in one sample sequenced in a study of cytomegalovirus exposure and HLA in healthy donors. PCR used 60 Vbeta primers and 13 Jbeta primers. Sequencing used immunoSEQ multiplex PCR; TCRdb keeps in-frame clones, though not all of them. The sample lists under 130,000 clones; about 81% were seen once. The sample comprised PBMCs. The receptors stem from a man under 40 in good health and CMV-seronegative.

As regards this clone: At the DNA level, this CDR3 is encoded by other sequences in the same sample as well. J is TRBJ1-5 and V is TRBV27; 8 bases fit TRBD1. The germline V gene has CDR1 MNHEY and CDR2 SMNVEV (reference sequence). V shed 5 bases and J 4 bases; nucleotides not matched to a gene: 22. The CDR3 spans 20 residues. The CDR3 DNA reads TGTGCCAGCAGTCCCCGCCAAGGACAGGGTGGGTTGGCTCGTAATCAGCCCCAGCATTTT. It codes for CASSPRQGQGGLARNQPQHF.

V gene TRBV6-5 combines with J gene TRBJ2-2, with D perhaps TRBD2 (6 bases). Trimming took 9 bases from V and 7 from J, leaving 21 bases between them. Germline CDR1 and CDR2: MNHEY and SVGAGI. The CDR3 is 15 amino acids. The CDR3 sequence is CASRPDSRGIGELFF. The CDR3 DNA sequence: TGTGCCAGTCGACCGGATTCACGGGGGATCGGGGAGCTGTTTTTT.

The chain carries TRBV4-2 and TRBJ1-2; D is ambiguous. The CDR3 runs 14 residues. Germline CDR1 and CDR2: LGHNA and YNFKEQ. V was clipped by 1 base and J by 5 bases, with 11 bases between them. The DNA of the CDR3 is TGTGCCAGCAGCCAAGGAACCCTACTATATGGCTACACCTTC. It specifies CASSQGTLLYGYTF.

The CDR3 loop is CASSLTSGRGNTGELFF. CDR3 coding DNA: TGTGCCAGCAGCCTGACTAGCGGGAGGGGTAACACCGGGGAGCTGTTTTTT. The chain links TRBV13 to TRBJ2-2; 14 bases agree with TRBD2. Trimming removed 5 bases from V and 2 bases from J; junction bases left unmatched: 4. The CDR3 loop spans 17 amino acids. Germline values: CDR1 PRHDT, CDR2 FYEKMQ (reference sequence).

The chain has TRBV7-3 and TRBJ2-6, with TRBD2 matching over 7 bases. The CDR3 is 17 amino acids. Per germline, CDR1 SGHTA and CDR2 FQGTGA. V was clipped by 4 bases and J by 2 bases; unmatched bases: 8. In DNA form, the CDR3 reads TGTGCCAGCAGCTCTGGAGCGGGAACGGCTGGGGCCAACGTCCTGACTTTC. Translating gives CASSSGAGTAGANVLTF.

The chain carries TRBV7-2 and TRBJ1-4, with 7 bases matching TRBD1. The CDR3 is 15 residues long. In germline, CDR1 is SGHTA, CDR2 FQGNSA. J lost 6 bases, V lost 5 bases, and 9 bases had no gene match. For the CDR3, the DNA is TGTGCCAGCAGCCCCAGACAGGGAAACGATGAAAAACTGTTTTTT. This sequence encodes CASSPRQGNDEKLFF. Filled out from reference TRBV7-2 and TRBJ1-4, the complete variable domain reads GAGVSQSPSNKVTEKGKDVELRCDPISGHTALYWYRQSLGQGLEFLIYFQGNSAPDKSGLPSDRFSAERTGGSVSTLTIQRTQQEDSAVYLCASSPRQGNDEKLFFGSGTQLSVL.

This clone was observed a few times. CDR3 in DNA: TGTGCCAGCAGCCCCAGGGGGACTGGCCCCCTCGCCCCGCAGTATTTT. The encoded protein is CASSPRGTGPLAPQYF. The rearrangement links TRBV7-3 to TRBJ2-3; weak D call: TRBD1 (7 bases). The CDR3 loop spans 16 amino acids. CDR1 and CDR2 from the germline V gene are SGHTA and FQGTGA. Trimming removed 5 bases from V and 10 bases from J, with 25 bases in between.

This clone was seen only once. This chain joins TRBV29-1 and TRBJ1-1; 7 positions match TRBD1. CDR1 and CDR2 from the germline V gene are SQVTM and ANQGSEA. V shed 4 bases, J shed 0 bases, and the junction held 2 bases outside the gene matches. This CDR3 region has 13 residues. The CDR3 here is CSVGDSLNTEAFF. The CDR3 DNA is TGCAGCGTTGGGGACAGCTTGAACACTGAAGCTTTCTTT.

This clone was found a few times. This chain joins TRBV5-1 and TRBJ2-3; 7 nucleotides agree with TRBD1. The J segment lost 6 bases and the V segment lost 0 bases, leaving 4 bases of the junction unmatched. Germline assignment: CDR1 SGHRS and CDR2 YFSETQ. The CDR3 is 14 amino acids. The CDR3 coding sequence is TGCGCCAGCAGCTTGGAAGCGACAGGGGATACGCAGTATTTT. Translation gives CASSLEATGDTQYF.

The chain carries TRBV9 and TRBJ2-5; TRBD2 matches 9 bases. This CDR3 region has 15 residues. Germline V gene data show CDR1 as SGDLS and CDR2 as YYNGEE. Germline trimming cut 4 bases from V and 5 bases from J; bases unmatched to any gene: 9. The CDR3 region is CASSPGAGGPETQYF. The DNA for the CDR3 is TGTGCCAGCAGCCCCGGCGCGGGAGGGCCGGAGACCCAGTACTTC.

The chain employs TRBV29-1 and TRBJ2-7, with D unresolved. Trimming took 6 bases from V and 0 from J, leaving 12 bases between them. The length of the CDR3 is 13 residues. Germline V gene lookup returns CDR1 SQVTM and CDR2 ANQGSEA. The CDR3 region is CSVARLDSYEQYF. The CDR3 DNA reads TGCAGCGTCGCTAGACTGGACTCCTACGAGCAGTACTTC.

This chain links TRBV9 with TRBJ1-3; TRBD1 is a possible D gene (5 bases). The CDR3 contains 14 residues. The germline CDR1 and CDR2 sequences are SGDLS and YYNGEE. The V gene lost 0 bases and the J gene lost 3 bases, with 7 bases spanning the gap. The CDR3 region has the DNA TGTGCCAGCAGCGTAGAGGGGAATGGAAACACCATATATTTT. Translated, it gives CASSVEGNGNTIYF.

The J gene is TRBJ1-2, the V gene TRBV15; D is possibly TRBD1 (6 bases). The CDR3 contains 15 residues. Trimming took off 0 bases at V and 8 bases at J, with 16 bases between the two ends. Germline V gene data show CDR1 as LNHNV and CDR2 as YYDKDF (reference sequence). The CDR3 DNA follows: TGTGCCACCAGCAGAGATCGGGGGGCAGGGCCCGGCTACACCTTC. This translates into CATSRDRGAGPGYTF.

In its sample, this clone was seen once. CDR3 in amino acids: CASKRADPGTDTQYF. CDR3 nucleotide sequence: TGCGCCAGCAAAAGAGCGGACCCCGGCACAGATACGCAGTATTTT. V usage is TRBV10-2 and J usage is TRBJ2-3; maybe TRBD2 (5 bases). The CDR3 covers 15 residues. With 7 bases removed from V and 1 base from J, the gap between germline ends came to 15 bases. Germline V gives CDR1 WSHSY, CDR2 SAAADI.

The gene calls are TRBV2 and TRBJ1-2, with D tentatively TRBD1 (5 bases). V gave up 3 bases and J gave up 8 bases, with 19 bases separating them. The CDR3 is 15 amino acids. From germline, CDR1 is SNHLY and CDR2 FYNNEI. The CDR3 region is CASSERPDRGNGYTF. CDR3 nucleotides: TGTGCCAGCAGTGAGAGGCCCGACAGAGGAAACGGCTACACCTTC.

The V gene is TRBV14, the J gene TRBJ2-5; D is possibly TRBD1 (5 bases). CDR1 SGHDN and CDR2 FVKESK come from the germline V gene. V shed 1 base and J shed 13 bases, with 13 bases lying between them. The CDR3 loop spans 12 amino acids. As DNA, the CDR3 is TGTGCCAGCAGCCAAGGTGACAGTCGGGCGTACTTC. It specifies CASSQGDSRAYF.

This clone has just one count. This chain links TRBV28 with TRBJ2-7; 11 bases are a match to TRBD1. The V gene end was trimmed by 6 bases and the J gene end by 5 bases; junction bases not matched to a gene: 6. Germline lookup yields CDR1 MDHEN and CDR2 SYDVKM. The CDR3 runs 14 residues. DNA for the CDR3: TGTGCCAGCAGGGGGACAGGGGGTAACCACGAGCAGTACTTC. Its translation: CASRGTGGNHEQYF.

This clone was detected a few times. The chain is built from TRBV4-1 and TRBJ2-7; 11 bases map to TRBD1. The CDR3 consists of 16 residues. With V trimmed by 0 bases and J by 4 bases, 5 bases remained unmatched. CDR1 and CDR2 from the germline V gene are MGHRA and YSYEKL. The CDR3 DNA follows: TGCGCCAGCAGCCAAGACGGGACAGGGGGACTATACGAGCAGTACTTC. Translating gives CASSQDGTGGLYEQYF.

The chain is built from TRBV9 and TRBJ2-2; 7 bases are shared with TRBD2. The V gene's germline CDR1 is SGDLS and CDR2 YYNGEE. The CDR3 consists of 16 residues. Trimming took 0 bases from V and 1 from J; bases not matched to a gene: 3. This chain's CDR3 is CASSVGGGRNTGELFF. CDR3 coding DNA: TGTGCCAGCAGCGTAGGGGGGGGAAGGAACACCGGGGAGCTGTTTTTT.

The gene calls are TRBV7-8 and TRBJ1-4; weak D call: TRBD1 (5 bases). Germline V gives CDR1 SGHVS, CDR2 FQNEAQ. CDR3 length: 15 residues. Trimming left V 1 base short and J 10 bases short, with 16 bases between. The CDR3 DNA reads TGTGCCAGCAGCTTAGAAGTGGCAGGGTCCGCAAAACTGTTTTTT. It yields the protein CASSLEVAGSAKLFF.

The gene calls are TRBV4-2 and TRBJ2-1, with D tentatively TRBD1 (5 bases). The CDR3 contains 16 residues. Germline V lookup: CDR1 LGHNA, CDR2 YNFKEQ. V was trimmed by 1 base and J by 2 bases, leaving 12 bases between them. CDR3 amino acids: CASSQVSGIPYNEQFF. The CDR3 nucleotides are TGTGCCAGCAGCCAAGTATCAGGGATCCCCTACAATGAGCAGTTCTTC.

This chain joins TRBV7-6 and TRBJ2-5; perhaps TRBD2 as D (6 bases). This CDR3 has 14 amino acids. The ends were cut back, 1 base at V and 2 bases at J, with 8 bases in the middle. Germline CDR1 is SGHVS and CDR2 is FNYEAQ. This chain's CDR3 is CASSLGDFQETQYF. DNA for the CDR3: TGTGCCAGCAGCTTAGGGGACTTTCAAGAGACCCAGTACTTC.

As for this clone: Distinct nucleotide sequences in the sample also encode this CDR3. The genes are TRBV2 and TRBJ1-5; TRBD1 is a possible D gene (5 bases). V was trimmed by 3 bases and J by 2 bases, leaving 11 bases between them. CDR1 and CDR2 (germline): SNHLY, FYNNEI. The CDR3 totals 15 residues. CDR3 loop: CASSEWGSGNQPQHF. CDR3 coding DNA: TGTGCCAGCAGTGAGTGGGGCTCTGGCAATCAGCCCCAGCATTTT.

The V gene is TRBV4-2, the J gene TRBJ1-2, with unresolved D. Trimming left V 1 base short and J 4 bases short, with 13 bases between. The CDR3 length is 15 residues. Per germline, CDR1 LGHNA and CDR2 YNFKEQ. The CDR3 here is CASSQVGNSRYGYTF. CDR3 nucleotide sequence: TGTGCCAGCAGCCAAGTGGGTAACAGCCGCTATGGCTACACCTTC.

The V and J genes are TRBV2 and TRBJ1-5; tentative D call: TRBD1 (5 bases). V was shortened by 4 bases and J by 6 bases, with 10 bases between the two germline ends. The CDR3 extends over 13 amino acids. Germline loops: CDR1 SNHLY, CDR2 FYNNEI. DNA of the CDR3: TGTGCCAGCAGTGTCGGGGGTAGTCAGCCCCAGCATTTT. Its translation: CASSVGGSQPQHF.

The J gene is TRBJ1-1, the V gene TRBV29-1; D unresolved. V was cut by 2 bases and J by 2 bases, with 9 bases left in between. The CDR3 sequence is 13 residues long. Germline V gene lookup returns CDR1 SQVTM and CDR2 ANQGSEA. The CDR3 region is CSVESGLNTEAFF. CDR3 nucleotide sequence: TGCAGCGTTGAATCCGGACTTAACACTGAAGCTTTCTTT.

The gene calls are TRBV2 and TRBJ2-7, with 8 bases that match TRBD1. The junction had 5 bases not matched to a gene; V was cut back by 5 bases and J by 5 bases. The CDR3 contains 13 residues. Germline loops: CDR1 SNHLY, CDR2 FYNNEI. CDR3 protein: CASSQDRVHEQYF. The CDR3 DNA is TGTGCCAGCAGTCAGGACAGGGTCCACGAGCAGTACTTC.

V usage is TRBV5-1 and J usage is TRBJ2-7; D might be TRBD1 (6 bases). Per the germline V gene, CDR1 is SGHRS and CDR2 is YFSETQ. V gave up 2 bases and J gave up 7 bases, with 25 bases separating them. The CDR3 sequence is 17 residues long. CDR3 region: CASSFETGLASVKEQYF. CDR3 in DNA: TGCGCCAGCAGCTTTGAGACAGGATTGGCTTCGGTAAAAGAGCAGTACTTC.

The chain uses TRBV20-1 and TRBJ1-2; D might be TRBD1 (5 bases). The CDR3 sequence is 11 residues long. V was pared by 1 base and J by 6 bases, with 6 bases between. CDR1 is DFQATT and CDR2 is SNEGSKA in the germline V gene (reference sequence). In nucleotides, the CDR3 is TGCAGTGCTAGAGGGGGCCATGGCTACACCTTC. Translating it yields CSARGGHGYTF.

The V call is TRBV7-7, the J call TRBJ2-5; D might be TRBD2 (6 bases). CDR1 and CDR2 from the germline V gene are SSHAT and FNYEAQ (reference sequence). The CDR3 extends over 13 amino acids. Trimming stripped 4 bases from V and 2 bases from J, with 8 bases between. The CDR3 bases are TGTGCCAGCAGCTGGGGGGAGCAAGAGACCCAGTACTTC. Its protein is CASSWGEQETQYF.

The chain links TRBV5-1 to TRBJ1-4, with D uncertain. There are 13 residues in the CDR3. Trimming took 4 bases from V and 8 from J, leaving 12 bases between them. Germline-derived CDR1 and CDR2 are SGHRS and YFSETQ. The CDR3 DNA reads TGCGCCAGCAGCCCGGAGGGTCGGGAAAAACTGTTTTTT. This sequence encodes CASSPEGREKLFF.